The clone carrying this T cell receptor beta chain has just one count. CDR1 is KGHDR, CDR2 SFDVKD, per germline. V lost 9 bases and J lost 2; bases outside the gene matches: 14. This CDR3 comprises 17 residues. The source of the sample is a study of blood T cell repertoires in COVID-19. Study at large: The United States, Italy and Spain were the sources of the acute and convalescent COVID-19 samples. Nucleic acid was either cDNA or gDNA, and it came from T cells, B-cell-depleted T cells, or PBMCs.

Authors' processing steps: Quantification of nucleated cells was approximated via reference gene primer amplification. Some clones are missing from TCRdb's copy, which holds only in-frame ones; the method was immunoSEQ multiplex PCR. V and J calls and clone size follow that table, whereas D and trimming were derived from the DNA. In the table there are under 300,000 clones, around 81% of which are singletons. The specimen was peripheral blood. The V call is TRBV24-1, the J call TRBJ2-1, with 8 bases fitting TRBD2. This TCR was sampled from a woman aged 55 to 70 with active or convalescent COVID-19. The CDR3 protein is CATGTAPLAGAYNEQFF. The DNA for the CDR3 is TGTGCCACCGGAACAGCCCCCCTAGCGGGCGCCTACAATGAGCAGTTCTTC.